These 14 T cell receptor beta chains were all obtained from the same sample, sequenced in a study of T cells in Graves' hyperthyroidism and ophthalmopathy. RNA transcripts provided the source from which TCR beta CDR3 regions were amplified. Using the HTBI primer set, a first-round RT-PCR was run on the TCR CDR3. Each CDR3 protein is one row after TCRdb ran MiXCR on the multiplex PCR reads. This table has hundreds of thousands of distinct CDR3 sequences, about 15% appearing once. Sequencing input: blood. These receptors all stem from a woman between 40 and 50 years old with Graves' ophthalmopathy.

The CDR3: CASSLGAENQPQHF. The CDR3 DNA is TGCGCCAGCAGCTTGGGGGCAGAGAATCAGCCCCAGCATTTT. The chain is built from TRBV5-1 and TRBJ1-5; no clear D. Trimming took 0 bases from V and 4 from J, leaving 8 bases between them. The CDR3 covers 14 residues. Germline V gene sequence: CDR1 SGHRS, CDR2 YFSETQ.

The chain couples TRBV3-1 to TRBJ2-7; 9 nucleotides agree with TRBD2. Trimming cost V 0 bases and J 1 base; bases outside gene matches: 10. CDR3 length: 18 amino acids. Germline-derived CDR1 and CDR2 are LGHDT and YNNKEL (reference sequence). The CDR3 coding sequence is TGTGCCAGCAGCCAAGAACCTTATCGAGCGGGAGGTTCCTACGAGCAGTACTTC. It yields the protein CASSQEPYRAGGSYEQYF.

CDR3 nucleotide sequence: TGTGCCAGCAGCTTTCGGCGGCAGGAATACGAGCAGTACTTC. Translated, it gives CASSFRRQEYEQYF. V gene TRBV11-2 combines with J gene TRBJ2-7, with D uncertain. The CDR3 sequence is 14 residues long. Germline lookup yields CDR1 SGHAT and CDR2 FQNNGV. V gave up 3 bases and J gave up 4 bases, with 13 bases separating them. The full variable domain, rest sourced from reference TRBV11-2 and TRBJ2-7, is EAGVAQSPRYKIIEKRQSVAFWCNPISGHATLYWYQQILGQGPKLLIQFQNNGVVDDSQLPKDRFSAERLKGVDSTLKIQPAKLEDSAVYLCASSFRRQEYEQYFGPGTRLTVT.

This clonotype was counted many times. V is TRBV28 and J is TRBJ2-5; the D gene is possibly TRBD2 (5 bases). Germline values: CDR1 MDHEN, CDR2 SYDVKM. The CDR3 sequence is 15 residues long. V was shortened by 5 bases and J by 2 bases, with 15 bases between the two germline ends. The CDR3 region has the DNA TGTGCCAGCAGTCCCATCAGCGGAGATCAAGAGACCCAGTACTTC. It yields the protein CASSPISGDQETQYF.

The table lists this clonotype with many counts. J is TRBJ1-1 and V is TRBV7-3; D call uncertain. This CDR3 contains 15 residues. The ends were cut back, 5 bases at V and 1 base at J, with 14 bases in the middle. The germline gives CDR1 SGHTA, CDR2 FQGTGA. As DNA, the CDR3 is TGTGCCAGCAGCCTCTCCCCGACACAGAACACTGAAGCTTTCTTT. Protein sequence: CASSLSPTQNTEAFF.

The table lists this clonotype with a few counts. This chain links TRBV5-1 with TRBJ2-5; maybe TRBD2 (7 bases). There are 17 residues in the CDR3. CDR1 SGHRS and CDR2 YFSETQ come from the germline V gene. V was trimmed by 4 bases and J by 5 bases, leaving 24 bases between them. CDR3 amino acids: CASSPRQRGGNSETQYF. The CDR3 DNA follows: TGCGCCAGCAGCCCACGACAGAGGGGGGGCAATTCGGAGACCCAGTACTTC.

This clonotype has ten or more counts. The chain carries TRBV10-3 and TRBJ2-7; perhaps D is TRBD1 or TRBD2 (5 bases each). The CDR3 is 15 amino acids. The germline V gene encodes CDR1 ENHRY and CDR2 SYGVKD. V was shortened by 2 bases and J by 2 bases, with 13 bases between the two germline ends. CDR3 amino acids: CAISEVSEGTYEQYF. DNA for the CDR3: TGTGCCATCAGTGAGGTGAGCGAGGGGACCTACGAGCAGTACTTC.

The table lists this clonotype with many counts. The V and J genes are TRBV7-2 and TRBJ2-5; the match to TRBD2 covers 13 bases. V lost 5 bases to trimming and J lost 4 bases; unmatched junction nucleotides: 7. The CDR3 length is 16 residues. Germline values: CDR1 SGHTA, CDR2 FQGNSA. The CDR3 protein is CASSEWTSGSGETQYF. The CDR3 DNA sequence: TGTGCCAGCAGCGAATGGACTAGCGGGAGTGGAGAGACCCAGTACTTC.

This clonotype was counted ten times or more. The chain joins TRBV19 to TRBJ2-4; tentatively, D is TRBD2 (6 bases). V lost 5 bases and J 8 bases, leaving 16 bases between the germline ends. CDR3 length: 14 residues. Looked up from germline, CDR1 is LNHDA and CDR2 is SQIVND (reference sequence). The CDR3 nucleotides read TGTGCCAGTAGTTTAGCGGTAGGTCAGGACATTCAGTACTTC. Translating it yields CASSLAVGQDIQYF.

This clonotype was observed many times. V and J are TRBV6-2 or TRBV6-3 and TRBJ2-7; tentative D call: TRBD1 (6 bases). This CDR3 region has 15 residues. Trimming left V 2 bases short and J 1 base short, with 12 bases between. Germline CDR1 MNHEY, CDR2 SVGEGT. CDR3 DNA sequence: TGTGCCAGCAGTTACCTCCCCGACAGGTCCTACGAGCAGTACTTC. Translating gives CASSYLPDRSYEQYF.

This clonotype was picked up a small number of times. The chain employs TRBV4-2 and TRBJ2-6, with unresolved D. Trimming removed 3 bases from V and 0 bases from J, with 12 bases in between. CDR1 is LGHNA and CDR2 is YNFKEQ in the germline V gene. The CDR3 consists of 17 residues. CDR3 sequence reads: CASSQGTALSGANVLTF. In DNA form, the CDR3 reads TGTGCCAGCAGCCAGGGAACAGCCCTCTCTGGGGCCAACGTCCTGACTTTC.

The sample holds many counts of this clonotype. V and J are TRBV6-1 and TRBJ1-1, with 7 bases identical to TRBD1. The germline CDR1 and CDR2 sequences are MNHNS and SASEGT. The CDR3 is 14 amino acids. The V and J ends lost 6 bases and 4 bases, in that order; junction bases with no gene match: 8. The CDR3 loop reads CASRKPGGATEAFF. The CDR3, as DNA: TGTGCCAGCAGGAAACCAGGGGGGGCCACTGAAGCTTTCTTT.

This clonotype was picked up many times. At one end the junction does not follow the germline gene, possibly because of a read error. This chain connects TRBV28 to TRBJ1-1; D gene unclear. CDR3 length equals 13 residues. Germline CDR1 MDHEN, CDR2 SYDVKM. The CDR3 protein is CASSLLSGTEAFF. Here the CDR3 DNA reads TGTGCCAGCAGTCTCCTCTCGGGCACTGAGGCTTTCTTT. The variable domain in full, with the rest retrieved from reference TRBV28 and TRBJ1-1, is DVKVTQSSRYLVKRTGEKVFLECVQDMDHENMFWYRQDPGLGLRLIYFSYDVKMKEKGDIPEGYSVSREKKERFSLILESASTNQTSMYLCASSLLSGTEAFFGQGTRLTVV.

This clonotype was seen many times. V and J are TRBV6-1 and TRBJ2-7; the match to TRBD2 covers 8 bases. The CDR3 covers 16 residues. CDR1 and CDR2 (germline): MNHNS, SASEGT. The trim removed 7 bases at V and 7 bases at J, leaving 18 bases unmatched. CDR3 nucleotide sequence: TGTGCCAGCACCGTTTCCGCTGAGGCGGGAGGTTGGGAGCAGTACTTC. Its protein is CASTVSAEAGGWEQYF.